Below are 8 T cell receptor beta chains sequenced from a single sample in a study of human CD8 memory T cell subsets. Researchers made TCR beta libraries via UMI-labeled 5' RACE. TCRdb re-called the 5' RACE reads; every CDR3 protein appears as one record, without DNA. Its table records 2,500 to 3,500 distinct CDR3 sequences. The source material was CD8+ T cells from PBMCs. Every receptor here comes from a human donor in good health.

The J gene is TRBJ2-6, the V gene TRBV20-1; TCRdb outputs TRBD1, but without DNA this stays unchecked. The CDR3 spans 16 residues. Per germline, CDR1 DFQATT and CDR2 SNEGSKA (reference sequence). CDR3 region: CSATGGPISGANVLTF.

The CDR3 sequence is CASSSTDRAYEQYF. The rearrangement links TRBV7-9 to TRBJ2-7; TCRdb's assignment of TRBD1 cannot be checked, as there is no DNA. The CDR3 has 14 amino acids. CDR1 and CDR2 from the germline V gene are SEHNR and FQNEAQ (reference sequence).

Its frequency marks this clonotype as medium-sized. The gene calls are TRBV6-5 and TRBJ1-4; the TRBD1 assignment by TCRdb is unverifiable without DNA. Germline V gene data show CDR1 as MNHEY and CDR2 as SVGAGI. There are 16 residues in the CDR3. CDR3 protein: CASSYSQWDSDEKLFF.

This clonotype is identified as medium-sized from frequency. V gene TRBV4-1 combines with J gene TRBJ2-1. The CDR3 runs to 13 residues. Looked up from germline, CDR1 is MGHRA and CDR2 is YSYEKL. This chain's CDR3 is CASSHPRNNEQFF.

This clonotype is deemed medium-sized by its frequency. This rearrangement joins TRBV6-4 to TRBJ2-1; without DNA, the TCRdb call of TRBD2 cannot be checked. CDR3 length: 14 residues. Germline CDR1 is MRHNA and CDR2 is SNTAGT. The CDR3 is CASSLAGGPDEQFF.

V usage is TRBV18 and J usage is TRBJ1-1; without DNA, the TCRdb call of TRBD1 cannot be checked. Per the germline V gene, CDR1 is KGHSH and CDR2 is LQKENI. The CDR3 runs 14 residues. CDR3: CASSPPAGGGAAFF.

This clonotype is called hyperexpanded based on its frequency. This sequence joins TRBV23-1 and TRBJ1-1; with no DNA, the TCRdb D assignment of TRBD1 cannot be verified. TRBV23-1 is sorted into the ORF group, with uncertain function. The CDR3 has 14 amino acids. CDR3 sequence reads: CASSLGRENTEAFF.

By frequency, this clonotype is medium-sized. The V and J genes are TRBV5-5 and TRBJ2-3; TCRdb designates TRBD2, a call that cannot be tested without DNA. Germline V gene sequence: CDR1 SGHKS, CDR2 YYEKEE (reference sequence). CDR3 length: 20 residues. The CDR3: CASSLSPTSGFPEYTDTQYF.